This TCR beta chain appears in the sequencing data of a study of blood T cell repertoires in COVID-19. TCRdb keeps only in-frame clones here, not all; method: immunoSEQ multiplex PCR. The data contain hundreds of thousands of clones, approximately 89% of them singletons. Per germline, CDR1 MNHEY and CDR2 SVGEGT. The CDR3 is 14 residues long. Trimming removed 4 bases from V and 6 bases from J; junction bases left unmatched: 1. The chain couples TRBV6-2 or TRBV6-3 to TRBJ2-1; 12 bases agree with TRBD2. The sample was peripheral blood. This TCR derives from a woman aged 45-65 years with COVID-19, enrolled during active disease. The CDR3 bases are TGTGCCAGCAGTTGGACTAGCGGGGCCAATGAGCAGTTCTTC. Its translation: CASSWTSGANEQFF.